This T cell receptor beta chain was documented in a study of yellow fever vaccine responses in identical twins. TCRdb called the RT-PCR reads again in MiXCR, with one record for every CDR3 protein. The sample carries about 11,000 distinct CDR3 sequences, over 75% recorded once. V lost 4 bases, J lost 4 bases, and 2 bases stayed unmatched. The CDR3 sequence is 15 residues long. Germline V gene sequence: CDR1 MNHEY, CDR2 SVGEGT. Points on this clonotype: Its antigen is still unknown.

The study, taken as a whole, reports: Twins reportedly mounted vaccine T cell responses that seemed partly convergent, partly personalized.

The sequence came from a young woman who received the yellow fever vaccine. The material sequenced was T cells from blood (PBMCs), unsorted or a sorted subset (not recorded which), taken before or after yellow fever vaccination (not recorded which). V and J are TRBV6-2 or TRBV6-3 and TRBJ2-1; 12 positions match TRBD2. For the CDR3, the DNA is TGTGCCAGCAGTTGGACTAGCGGGACTTACAATGAGCAGTTCTTC. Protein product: CASSWTSGTYNEQFF.